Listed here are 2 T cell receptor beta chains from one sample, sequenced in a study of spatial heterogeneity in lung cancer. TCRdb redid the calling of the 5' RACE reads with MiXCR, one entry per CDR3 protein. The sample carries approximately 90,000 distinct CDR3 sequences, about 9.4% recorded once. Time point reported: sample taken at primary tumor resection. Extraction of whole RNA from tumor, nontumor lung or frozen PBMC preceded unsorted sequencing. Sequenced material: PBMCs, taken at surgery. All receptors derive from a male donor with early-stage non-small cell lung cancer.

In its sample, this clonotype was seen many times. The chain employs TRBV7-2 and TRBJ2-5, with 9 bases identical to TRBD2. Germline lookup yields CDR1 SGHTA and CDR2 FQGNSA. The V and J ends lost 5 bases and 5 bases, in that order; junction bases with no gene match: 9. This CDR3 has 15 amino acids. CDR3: CASSPPGGGAETQYF. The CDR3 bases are TGTGCCAGCAGCCCTCCGGGCGGGGGGGCTGAGACCCAGTACTTC.

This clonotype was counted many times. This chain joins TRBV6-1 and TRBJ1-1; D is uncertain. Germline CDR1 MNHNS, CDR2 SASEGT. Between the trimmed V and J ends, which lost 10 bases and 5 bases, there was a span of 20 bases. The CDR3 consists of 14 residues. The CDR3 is CATSNPHKGTEAFF. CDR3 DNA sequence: TGTGCCACCTCGAACCCTCACAAAGGGACTGAAGCTTTCTTT.